The source of this TCR beta chain is a study of blood T cell repertoires in COVID-19. Study details: Whether acute or convalescent, the COVID-19 samples came from the United States, Italy and Spain.

Assay used: immunoSEQ multiplex PCR; TCRdb lists only in-frame clones, some missing. The table includes fewer than 700,000 clones, 70% to 90% detected once. V was shortened by 1 base and J by 5 bases, with 5 bases between the two germline ends. This CDR3 has 12 residues. The V gene's germline CDR1 is GTSNPN and CDR2 SVGIG (reference sequence). Seattle researchers signed up patients amid active infection and tracked them longitudinally. The source of this sequence is a woman between 50 and 59 years old with COVID-19, enrolled during active disease. Sequencing used peripheral blood. V is TRBV30 and J is TRBJ1-4; no firm D call. The CDR3, as DNA: TGTGCCTGGAGTGCCGTAAATGAAAAACTGTTTTTT. This encodes CAWSAVNEKLFF.